The present TCR beta chain was sequenced within a study of beta chain features in type 1 diabetes (dated by TCRdb to 2016 to 2018). A note on the overall study: Mean age, gender distribution, total cell number and subset yield were not different between patients and healthy donors. A total of about 99,000,000 sorted cells were examined across all samples, and RNA yield correlated strongly with the number of cells per subset. In the study, TCRB repertoires of sorted circulating CD4+ T cell subsets from recently diagnosed type 1 diabetes patients were compared with those of matched healthy donors. Naive and central memory subsets were obtained from all 28 donors, but regulatory and stem cell-like memory subsets were isolated from only 8 patients and about 8 healthy donors.

From a lookup of the germline V gene, CDR1 and CDR2 are MNHNS and SASEGT. V and J are truncated by 4 bases and 0 bases respectively, leaving an intervening sequence of 4 bases. The CDR3, cysteine through valine, is 12 amino acids long. Only the CDR3 DNA stays, 36 bases, in frame from base 1. The entire amount of isolated RNA was reverse transcribed using the High Capacity cDNA Reverse Transcription Kit, so the sequenced TCRB transcripts were expressed ones. Deep immunoSEQ sequencing was applied to naive, central memory and regulatory T cell samples, giving an average of around 3.8 million total reads per sample. Sorted cells were lysed in RLT buffer, and RNA was extracted using DNase-treated RNeasy Micro or Mini kits according to cell number. To prevent cross-contamination, each cell subset was processed individually, whereas patient and healthy donor samples were processed jointly. Using the immunoSEQ multiplex PCR, TCRB sequences were amplified from cDNA into 87-bp fragments spanning the CDR3 region. Sequencing of the amplicons was done on the Illumina HiSeq platform. The original pipeline was this. Synthetic template baselines were used to correct PCR bias computationally, reads within Hamming distance 2 were collapsed together, and singletons that could not be merged were discarded. Reads were aligned against IMGT so that V, D and J genes, CDR3 length and insertions or deletions at six rearrangement sites could be assigned. Within each subset, clonotype counts were normalized to sorted cell number, after which true diversity and Gini coefficients were computed with the tcR R package. Repertoire sharing was quantified using the overlap coefficient calculated on TCRB nucleotide sequences. Out-of-frame TCRB sequences from naive cells were analyzed to stand in for the pre-selection repertoire. What TCRdb holds here is the immuneACCESS table cut down to in-frame rearrangements. Part of the clones is not present; checked against another copy, under half of the missing clones reflect an unresolved V gene, and the others are unexplained. V and J calls and clone size are copied from that table; D and trimming were computed from the DNA. The sample data list around 500,000 clones, and over 9.5% of these were observed just once. The ten biggest clones cover over 0.04% of the sample.

Worth noting for this clone: Its antigen has not been determined. Per-base quality was not reported, and no clone a single base away is much larger than it.

Each donor gave one peripheral blood draw, approximately 100 mL on average, collected into heparinised tubes. Naive, central memory, regulatory and stem cell-like memory CD4+ T cells were sorted on a BD FACSAria II using a panel including CD45RO, CCR7, CD25, CD127, CD95 and CD27. A purity above 95% was achieved for all sorted populations. PBMCs were isolated immediately by Lymphoprep density gradient centrifugation and stained directly without culture. Samples were stained and sorted in pairs, with one healthy donor and one patient per experiment, so that batch effects were minimized. Broad study findings and their caveats: PCR may preferentially amplify shorter templates, but because patient and control samples were amplified and corrected together, any resulting skew would affect both groups equally. Naive, central memory and regulatory TCRB repertoires appeared to be more alike among patients than among healthy donors. In all four CD4+ subsets, TCRB CDR3 length was moderately but significantly shorter in type 1 diabetes patients. Patients with type 1 diabetes made fewer insertions and deleted more nucleotides at VDJ recombination sites, implying thymic rearrangement abnormalities. Because cDNA was sequenced instead of genomic DNA, activated cells with high expression could be over-represented, although the groups did not differ in activation or CD3 levels. Because small numbers of individuals were included in the HLA sub-analyses, any influence of HLA type on TCRB rearrangement was left unresolved.

The chain is assembled from TRBV6-1 and TRBJ2-7, with the D gene not clear enough to name. Material for sequencing was naive CD4+ T cells from blood. The label giving this sample's cell subset or site can be read as: true naive CD4+ T cells. This clonotype was obtained from a woman aged 18-29 years in good health. Read as DNA, the sequence is TGTGCCAGCAGTGTCTTCTCCTACGAGCAGTACGTC. The translation is CASSVFSYEQYV.